The 9 T cell receptor beta chains in this list originate from one sample, sequenced in a study of shared clonotypes between healthy human individuals. Sequenced by immunoSEQ multiplex PCR; TCRdb stores in-frame clones only, minus some. Here the sample spans fewer than 3 million clones, roughly 90% being singletons. The sample was naive CD4+ T cells from PBMCs. The subset was: CD45RA+ positively selected. The receptors here all came from a man between 18 and 29 years old in good health. Some clones in this sample may be carry-over from other donors' samples.

The chain is built from TRBV11-2 and TRBJ2-5; TRBD1 aligns across 10 bases. This CDR3 has 19 residues. Germline CDR1 reads SGHAT; CDR2 reads FQNNGV. J gave up 1 base and V 5 bases, and 16 bases lay outside the gene matches. This chain's CDR3 is CASSPYFRDRGRAQETQYF. The CDR3 DNA reads as TGTGCCAGCAGCCCTTACTTCCGGGACAGGGGAAGAGCCCAAGAGACCCAGTACTTC.

The chain joins TRBV7-7 to TRBJ1-1; D is unclear. V gave up 1 base and J gave up 2 bases, with 5 bases separating them. Per the germline V gene, CDR1 is SSHAT and CDR2 is FNYEAQ (reference sequence). The CDR3 runs 13 residues. DNA for the CDR3: TGTGCCAGCAGCTTAGGCAGAAACACTGAAGCTTTCTTT. The encoded protein is CASSLGRNTEAFF.

This clone appeared once. V is TRBV5-1 and J is TRBJ2-5; TRBD1 matches 9 bases. There are 15 residues in the CDR3. CDR1 is SGHRS, CDR2 YFSETQ, per germline. V trimming: 3 bases; J trimming: 1 base; junction bases outside the gene matches: 4. The CDR3 DNA sequence: TGCGCCAGCAGCTCGTACAGGGGGCCCCAAGAGACCCAGTACTTC. It codes for CASSSYRGPQETQYF.

The chain combines TRBV11-1 with TRBJ2-7; D might be TRBD1 (6 bases). Germline CDR1 SGHAT, CDR2 FQDESV (reference sequence). The CDR3 has 13 amino acids. V was trimmed by 5 bases and J by 3 bases, leaving 11 bases between them. The CDR3 coding sequence is TGTGCCAGCAGCCGAACAGGGTTCTACGAGCAGTACTTC. Translated, it gives CASSRTGFYEQYF. Drawing the rest from reference TRBV11-1 and TRBJ2-7, the complete variable domain is EAEVAQSPRYKITEKSQAVAFWCDPISGHATLYWYRQILGQGPELLVQFQDESVVDDSQLPKDRFSAERLKGVDSTLKIQPAELGDSAMYLCASSRTGFYEQYFGPGTRLTVT.

With respect to this clone: Other nucleotide sequences in the sample specify the same CDR3. This chain uses TRBV7-2 with TRBJ1-5; no definite D call. The V gene's germline CDR1 is SGHTA and CDR2 FQGNSA. The CDR3 consists of 12 residues. Trimming shortened V by 0 bases and J by 5 bases, and 2 bases separated the two germline ends. The CDR3 loop is CASSLAHQPQHF. The CDR3 DNA reads TGTGCCAGCAGCTTAGCGCATCAGCCCCAGCATTTT.

The genes are TRBV18 and TRBJ2-7, with 7 bases aligning to TRBD2. The CDR3 sequence is 15 residues long. Germline V gene data show CDR1 as KGHSH and CDR2 as LQKENI. The V gene end was trimmed by 3 bases and the J gene end by 6 bases; junction bases not matched to a gene: 11. The CDR3 region is CASSPQGLDVGEQYF. CDR3 DNA: TGTGCCAGCTCACCTCAAGGACTAGACGTTGGCGAGCAGTACTTC.

This sequence joins TRBV7-3 and TRBJ2-7; 7 bases are shared with TRBD1. The CDR3 has 15 amino acids. CDR1 is SGHTA and CDR2 is FQGTGA in the germline V gene. Trimming took 5 bases from V and 0 from J; bases not matched to a gene: 7. For the CDR3, the DNA is TGTGCCAGCAGCGAAGACAGGGCCAGCTCCTACGAGCAGTACTTC. As protein: CASSEDRASSYEQYF.

This chain connects TRBV28 to TRBJ1-2, with no clear D. The CDR3 loop spans 15 amino acids. Germline V gene sequence: CDR1 MDHEN, CDR2 SYDVKM. V was shortened by 6 bases and J by 6 bases, with 20 bases between the two germline ends. DNA for the CDR3: TGTGCCAGCAGCGTCCCCTCCATAAACTATAATGGCTACACCTTC. Encoded protein: CASSVPSINYNGYTF.

This chain links TRBV5-1 with TRBJ2-1, with 9 bases fitting TRBD1. V shed 4 bases and J 5 bases; nucleotides not matched to a gene: 1. Germline V gives CDR1 SGHRS, CDR2 YFSETQ. This CDR3 has 13 amino acids. The CDR3 reads CASSRDRDNEQFF. Here the CDR3 DNA reads TGCGCCAGCAGCCGGGACAGGGACAATGAGCAGTTCTTC.